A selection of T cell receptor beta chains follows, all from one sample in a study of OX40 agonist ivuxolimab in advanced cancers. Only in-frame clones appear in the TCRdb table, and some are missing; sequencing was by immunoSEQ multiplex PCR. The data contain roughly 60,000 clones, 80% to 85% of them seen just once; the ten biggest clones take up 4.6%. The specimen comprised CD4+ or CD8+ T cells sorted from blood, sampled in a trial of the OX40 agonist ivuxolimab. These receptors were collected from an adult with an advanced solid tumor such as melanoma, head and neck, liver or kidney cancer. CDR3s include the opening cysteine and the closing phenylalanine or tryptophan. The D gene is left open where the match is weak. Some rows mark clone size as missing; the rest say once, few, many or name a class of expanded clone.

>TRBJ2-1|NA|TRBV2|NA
CASRGFGQSNSYNEQFF
TGTGCCAGCAGGGGATTTGGACAGTCGAACTCCTACAATGAGCAGTTCTTC
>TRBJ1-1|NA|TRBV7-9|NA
CASSLQGFEAFF
TGTGCCAGCAGTTTACAGGGATTTGAAGCTTTCTTT
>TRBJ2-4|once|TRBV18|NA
CASSPSGVENIQYF
TGTGCCAGCTCACCATCAGGGGTAGAAAACATTCAGTACTTC
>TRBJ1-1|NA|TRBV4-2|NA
CASSQGVGTPNTEAFF
TGTGCCAGCAGCCAAGGTGTGGGGACACCGAACACTGAAGCTTTCTTT
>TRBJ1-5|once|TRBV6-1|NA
CASSEIPGPQHF
TGTGCCAGCAGTGAAATTCCTGGGCCCCAGCATTTT
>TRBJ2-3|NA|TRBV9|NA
CASSARTDTQYF
TGTGCCAGCAGCGCCCGCACAGATACGCAGTATTTT
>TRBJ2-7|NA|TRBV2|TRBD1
CASRSTGASYEQYF
TGTGCCAGCAGGTCAACAGGGGCCTCCTACGAGCAGTACTTC
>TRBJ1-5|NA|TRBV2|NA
CASSVRHADQPQHF
TGTGCCAGCAGTGTTCGGCACGCCGATCAGCCCCAGCATTTT
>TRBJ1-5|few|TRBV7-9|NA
CASSNRGPQPQHF
TGTGCCAGCAGCAACAGAGGTCCTCAGCCCCAGCATTTT
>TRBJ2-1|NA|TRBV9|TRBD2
CASSLGTSYHEQFF
TGTGCCAGCAGCCTCGGGACTAGCTACCATGAGCAGTTCTTC
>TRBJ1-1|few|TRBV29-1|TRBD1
CSVTTTGIEAFF
TGCAGCGTCACCACGACAGGGATTGAAGCTTTCTTT
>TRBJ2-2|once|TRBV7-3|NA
CASSLAGKTGELFF
TGTGCCAGCAGCTTGGCCGGGAAGACCGGGGAGCTGTTTTTT
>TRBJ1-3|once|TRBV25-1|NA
CASSALPTGSGNTIYF
TGTGCCAGCAGTGCGCTCCCAACGGGCTCTGGAAACACCATATATTTT
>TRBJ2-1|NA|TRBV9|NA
CASSSAGKLYNEQFF
TGTGCCAGCAGCTCAGCGGGTAAACTGTACAATGAGCAGTTCTTC
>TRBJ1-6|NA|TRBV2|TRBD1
CASTRTGGGNSPLHF
TGTGCCAGCACTAGGACAGGGGGTGGTAATTCACCCCTCCACTTT
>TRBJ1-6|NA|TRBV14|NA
CASSQIGDSPLHF
TGTGCCAGCAGCCAAATCGGGGATTCACCCCTCCACTTT
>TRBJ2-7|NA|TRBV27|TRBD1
CASSDRGRVLEQYF
TGTGCCAGCAGTGACAGGGGGCGGGTTCTCGAGCAGTACTTC
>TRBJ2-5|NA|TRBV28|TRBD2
CASSLAVAGYQETQYF
TGTGCCAGCAGTTTAGCGGTAGCGGGGTACCAAGAGACCCAGTACTTC
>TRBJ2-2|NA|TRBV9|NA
CASSARPSTAGELFF
TGTGCCAGCAGCGCCCGCCCGTCGACAGCCGGGGAGCTGTTTTTT
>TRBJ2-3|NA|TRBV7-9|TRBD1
CASSQGQGADTQYF
TGTGCCAGCAGCCAGGGACAGGGTGCAGATACGCAGTATTTT
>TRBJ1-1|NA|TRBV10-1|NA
CASSSDVNTEAFF
TGCGCCAGCAGCTCGGACGTGAACACTGAAGCTTTCTTT
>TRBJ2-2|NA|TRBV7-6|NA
CASSFNTGELFF
TGTGCCAGCAGCTTTAACACCGGGGAGCTGTTTTTT
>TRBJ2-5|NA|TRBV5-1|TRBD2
CASSLSGTSQETQYF
TGCGCCAGCAGCTTGTCAGGGACTAGCCAAGAGACCCAGTACTTC
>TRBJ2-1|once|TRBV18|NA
CASSPGENEQFF
TGTGCCAGCTCACCGGGGGAGAATGAGCAGTTCTTC
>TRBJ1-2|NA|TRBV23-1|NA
CASSQPRQRHNYGYTF
TGCGCCAGCAGTCAACCGCGACAGCGACATAACTATGGCTACACCTTC
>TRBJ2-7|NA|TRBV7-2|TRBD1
CASSGQGDLNEQYF
TGTGCCAGCAGCGGACAGGGCGATCTGAACGAGCAGTACTTC
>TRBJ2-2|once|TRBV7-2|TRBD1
CASSLGQGSGELFF
TGTGCCAGCAGCTTGGGACAGGGGTCCGGGGAGCTGTTTTTT
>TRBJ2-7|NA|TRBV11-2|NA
CASSSPLSPYEQYF
TGTGCCAGCAGCTCCCCCCTTTCTCCCTACGAGCAGTACTTC
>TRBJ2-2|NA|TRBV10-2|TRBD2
CVSSLAGGYTGELFF
TGCGTCAGCAGTTTGGCGGGGGGGTACACCGGGGAGCTGTTTTTT
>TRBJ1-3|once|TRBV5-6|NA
CASSTGNTIYF
TGTGCCAGCAGCACGGGAAACACCATATATTTT
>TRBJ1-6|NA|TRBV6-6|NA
CASSYGGSSPLHF
TGTGCCAGCAGTTACGGCGGGAGTTCACCCCTCCACTTT
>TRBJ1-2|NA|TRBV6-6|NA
CASNPNRRQNYGYTF
TGTGCCAGCAATCCTAACCGCCGACAGAACTATGGCTACACCTTC
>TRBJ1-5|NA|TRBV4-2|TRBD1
CASSQVGDSYQPQHF
TGTGCCAGCAGCCAAGTGGGGGACAGTTATCAGCCCCAGCATTTT
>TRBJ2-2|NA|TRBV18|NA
CASFRKEGANTGELFF
TGTGCCAGCTTCCGGAAGGAAGGGGCGAACACCGGGGAGCTGTTTTTT
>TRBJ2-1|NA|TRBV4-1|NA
CASSLHAGSSYNEQFF
TGCGCCAGCAGCCTGCATGCAGGGAGCTCCTACAATGAGCAGTTCTTC
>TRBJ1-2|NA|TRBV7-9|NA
CASSRGSDSGGYTF
TGTGCCAGCAGCCGGGGGTCCGACTCTGGTGGCTACACCTTC
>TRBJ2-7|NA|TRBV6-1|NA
CASSPSGEVHEQYF
TGTGCCAGCAGTCCCTCAGGGGAGGTTCACGAGCAGTACTTC
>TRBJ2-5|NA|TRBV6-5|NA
CASSYSWRGETQYF
TGTGCCAGCAGTTACTCATGGAGGGGAGAGACCCAGTACTTC
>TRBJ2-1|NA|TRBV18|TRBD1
CASSTLTGAYNEQFF
TGTGCCAGCTCAACCCTGACAGGGGCCTACAATGAGCAGTTCTTC
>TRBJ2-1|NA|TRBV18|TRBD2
CASSPGSGSKNEQFF
TGTGCCAGCTCACCAGGTAGCGGGAGTAAAAATGAGCAGTTCTTC
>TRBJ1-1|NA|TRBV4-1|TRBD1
CASSYRQGGTEAFF
TGCGCCAGCAGCTATAGACAGGGAGGGACTGAAGCTTTCTTT
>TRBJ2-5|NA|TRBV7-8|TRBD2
CASSFSGYQETQYF
TGTGCCAGCAGCTTTAGCGGGTACCAAGAGACCCAGTACTTC
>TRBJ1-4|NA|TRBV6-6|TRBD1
CASRRTGGNEKLFF
TGTGCCAGCAGGAGGACAGGGGGTAATGAAAAACTGTTTTTT
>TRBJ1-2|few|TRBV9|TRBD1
CASSFRQGRGYTF
TGTGCCAGCAGCTTCCGACAGGGGAGAGGCTACACCTTC
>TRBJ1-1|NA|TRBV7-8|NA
CASSLVQEGPKNTEAFF
TGTGCCAGCAGCTTAGTACAGGAAGGACCGAAGAACACTGAAGCTTTCTTT
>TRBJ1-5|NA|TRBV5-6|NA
CASSLGRDQPQHF
TGTGCCAGCAGCTTGGGGCGGGATCAGCCCCAGCATTTT
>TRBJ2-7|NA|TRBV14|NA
CASSLRAEISYEQYF
TGTGCCAGCAGCCTGAGGGCAGAAATCTCCTACGAGCAGTACTTC
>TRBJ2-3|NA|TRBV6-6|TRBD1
CASSYGTGNRDTQYF
TGTGCCAGCAGTTACGGGACAGGCAATAGAGATACGCAGTATTTT
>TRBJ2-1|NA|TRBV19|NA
CASSIGRLGRDNEQFF
TGTGCCAGTAGTATCGGACGGCTCGGGAGAGACAATGAGCAGTTCTTC